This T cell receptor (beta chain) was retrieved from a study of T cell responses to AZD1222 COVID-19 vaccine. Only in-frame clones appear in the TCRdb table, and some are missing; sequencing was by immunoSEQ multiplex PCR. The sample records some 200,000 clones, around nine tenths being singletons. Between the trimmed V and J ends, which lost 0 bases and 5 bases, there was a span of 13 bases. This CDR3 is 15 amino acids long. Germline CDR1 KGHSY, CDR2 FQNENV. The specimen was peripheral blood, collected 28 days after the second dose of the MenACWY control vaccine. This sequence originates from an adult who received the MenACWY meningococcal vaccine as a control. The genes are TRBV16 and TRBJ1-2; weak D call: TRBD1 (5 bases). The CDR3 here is CASSQSVRTSYGYTF. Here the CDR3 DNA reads TGTGCCAGCAGCCAATCGGTCCGGACATCATATGGCTACACCTTC.